This T cell receptor beta chain emerged from a study of blood T cell repertoires in COVID-19. Libraries were prepared by immunoSEQ multiplex PCR; TCRdb keeps only in-frame clonotypes and omits some of them. The sample holds roughly 160,000 clones, roughly 84% seen once. Germline V gene sequence: CDR1 MNHEY, CDR2 SMNVEV (reference sequence). CDR3 length: 14 residues. V was trimmed by 6 bases and J by 8 bases, leaving 19 bases between them. The chain employs TRBV27 and TRBJ1-1; D unresolved. The receptor comes from a man between 65 and 85 years old with active or convalescent COVID-19. The specimen was peripheral blood. CDR3 coding DNA: TGTGCCAGCAGCTCCAGCGGCGCTCCCCCCGAAGCTTTCTTT. Its translation: CASSSSGAPPEAFF.